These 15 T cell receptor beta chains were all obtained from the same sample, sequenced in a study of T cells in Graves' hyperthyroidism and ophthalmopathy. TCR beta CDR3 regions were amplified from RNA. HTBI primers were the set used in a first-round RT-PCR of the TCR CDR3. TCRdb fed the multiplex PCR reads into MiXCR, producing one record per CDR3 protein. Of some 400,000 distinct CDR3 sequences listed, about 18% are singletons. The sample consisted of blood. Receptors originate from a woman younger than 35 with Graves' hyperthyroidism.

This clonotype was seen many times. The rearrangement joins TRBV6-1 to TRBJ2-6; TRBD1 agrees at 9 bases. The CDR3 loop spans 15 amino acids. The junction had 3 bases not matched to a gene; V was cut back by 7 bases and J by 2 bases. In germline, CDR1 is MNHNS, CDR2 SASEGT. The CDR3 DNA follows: TGTGCCAGCACCCGGGACAGGGCTGGGGCCAACGTCCTGACTTTC. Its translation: CASTRDRAGANVLTF.

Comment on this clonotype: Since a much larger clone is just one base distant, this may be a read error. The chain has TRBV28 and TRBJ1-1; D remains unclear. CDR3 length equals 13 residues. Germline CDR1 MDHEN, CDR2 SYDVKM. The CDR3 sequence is CGSCFSKNTEAFF. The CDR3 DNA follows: TGTGGCAGCTGCTTCTCGAAAAACACTGAAGCTTTCTTT. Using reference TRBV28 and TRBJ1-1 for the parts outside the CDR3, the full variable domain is DVKVTQSSRYLVKRTGEKVFLECVQDMDHENMFWYRQDPGLGLRLIYFSYDVKMKEKGDIPEGYSVSREKKERFSLILESASTNQTSMYLCGSCFSKNTEAFFGQGTRLTVV.

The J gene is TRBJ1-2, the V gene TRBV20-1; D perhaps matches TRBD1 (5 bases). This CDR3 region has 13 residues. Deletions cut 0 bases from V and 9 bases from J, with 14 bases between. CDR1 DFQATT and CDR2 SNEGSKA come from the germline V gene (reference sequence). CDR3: CSARDDVQGSYTF. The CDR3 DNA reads TGCAGTGCTAGAGATGACGTGCAGGGTAGCTACACCTTC.

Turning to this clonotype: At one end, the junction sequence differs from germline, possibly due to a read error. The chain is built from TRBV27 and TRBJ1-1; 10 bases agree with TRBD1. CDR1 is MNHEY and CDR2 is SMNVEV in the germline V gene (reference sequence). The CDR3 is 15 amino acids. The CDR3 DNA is TGTGCCAGCAGTATCAGGACAGGGGGTAGAACTGAAGCTCTCTTT. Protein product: CASSIRTGGRTEALF.

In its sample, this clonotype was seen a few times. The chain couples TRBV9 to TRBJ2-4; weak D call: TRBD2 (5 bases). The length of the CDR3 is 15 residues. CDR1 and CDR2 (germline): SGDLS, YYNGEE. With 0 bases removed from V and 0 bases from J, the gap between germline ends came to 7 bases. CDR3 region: CASSVDGLAKNIQYF. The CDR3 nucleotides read TGTGCCAGCAGCGTAGACGGACTAGCCAAAAACATTCAGTACTTC. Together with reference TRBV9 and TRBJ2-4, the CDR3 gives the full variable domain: DSGVTQTPKHLITATGQRVTLRCSPRSGDLSVYWYQQSLDQGLQFLIQYYNGEERAKGNILERFSAQQFPDLHSELNLSSLELGDSALYFCASSVDGLAKNIQYFGAGTRLSVL.

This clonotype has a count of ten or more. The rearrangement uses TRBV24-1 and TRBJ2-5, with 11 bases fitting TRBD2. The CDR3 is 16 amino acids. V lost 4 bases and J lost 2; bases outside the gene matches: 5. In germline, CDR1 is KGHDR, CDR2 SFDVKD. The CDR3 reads CATSDLLAGGQETQYF. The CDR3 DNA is TGTGCCACCAGTGACCTTCTAGCGGGGGGACAAGAGACCCAGTACTTC.

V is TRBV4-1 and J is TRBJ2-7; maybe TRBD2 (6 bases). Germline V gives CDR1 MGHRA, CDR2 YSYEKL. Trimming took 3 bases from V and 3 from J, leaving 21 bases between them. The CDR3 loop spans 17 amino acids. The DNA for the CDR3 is TGCGCCAGCAGCCAGTGGCGGGACTCCAAGCTCCGCTACGAGCAGTACTTC. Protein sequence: CASSQWRDSKLRYEQYF.

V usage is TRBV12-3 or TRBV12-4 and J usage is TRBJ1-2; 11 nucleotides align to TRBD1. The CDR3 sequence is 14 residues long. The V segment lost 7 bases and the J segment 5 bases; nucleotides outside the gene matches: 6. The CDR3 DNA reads TGTGCCAGCACTCCCGGGACAGGGGGTTATGGCTACACCTTC. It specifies CASTPGTGGYGYTF.

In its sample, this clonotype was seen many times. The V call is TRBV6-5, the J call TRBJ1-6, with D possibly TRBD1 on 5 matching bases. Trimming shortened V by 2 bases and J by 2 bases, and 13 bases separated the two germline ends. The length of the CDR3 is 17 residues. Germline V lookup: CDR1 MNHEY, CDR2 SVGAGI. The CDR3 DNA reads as TGTGCCAGCAGTTACAGGGGATCCCGCCCCTATAATTCACCCCTCCACTTT. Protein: CASSYRGSRPYNSPLHF.

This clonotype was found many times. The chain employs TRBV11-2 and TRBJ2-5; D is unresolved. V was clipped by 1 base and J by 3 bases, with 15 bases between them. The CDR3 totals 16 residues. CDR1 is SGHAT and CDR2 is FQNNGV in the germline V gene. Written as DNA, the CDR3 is TGTGCCAGCAGCTTAGTTTGGAGCGCCCCGGAAGAGACCCAGTACTTC. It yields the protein CASSLVWSAPEETQYF.

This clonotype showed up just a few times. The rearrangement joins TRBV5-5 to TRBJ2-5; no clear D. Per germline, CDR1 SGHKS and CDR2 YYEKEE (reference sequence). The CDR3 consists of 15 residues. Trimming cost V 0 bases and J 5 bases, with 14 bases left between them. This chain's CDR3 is CASSLGPGLGETQYF. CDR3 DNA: TGTGCCAGCAGCTTGGGGCCGGGTCTCGGGGAGACCCAGTACTTC.

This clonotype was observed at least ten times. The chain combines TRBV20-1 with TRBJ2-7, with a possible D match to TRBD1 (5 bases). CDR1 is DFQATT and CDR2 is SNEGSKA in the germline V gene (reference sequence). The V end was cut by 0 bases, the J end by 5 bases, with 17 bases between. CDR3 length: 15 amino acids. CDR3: CSARDPTAPEHEQYF. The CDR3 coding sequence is TGCAGTGCTAGAGATCCGACAGCCCCCGAACACGAGCAGTACTTC.

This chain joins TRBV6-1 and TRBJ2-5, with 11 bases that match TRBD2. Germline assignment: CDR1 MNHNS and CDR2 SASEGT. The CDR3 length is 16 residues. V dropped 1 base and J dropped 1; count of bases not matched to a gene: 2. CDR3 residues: CASSEELAGGQETQYF. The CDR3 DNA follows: TGTGCCAGCAGTGAAGAGCTAGCGGGGGGCCAAGAGACCCAGTACTTC.

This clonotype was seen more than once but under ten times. In DNA form, the CDR3 reads TGTGCCAGCAGTTGGGGGGGAGTCAATCAGCCCCAGCATTTT. Its translation is CASSWGGVNQPQHF. The genes are TRBV12-3 or TRBV12-4 and TRBJ1-5; D is perhaps TRBD1 (5 bases). The CDR3 covers 14 residues. V lost 4 bases to trimming and J lost 3 bases, with 10 bases between them.

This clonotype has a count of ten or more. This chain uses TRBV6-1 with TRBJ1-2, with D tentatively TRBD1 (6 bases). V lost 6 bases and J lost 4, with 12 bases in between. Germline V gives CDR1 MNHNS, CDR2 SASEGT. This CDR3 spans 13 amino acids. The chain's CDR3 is CASSRGTPYGYTF. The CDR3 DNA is TGTGCCAGCAGCCGCGGGACACCCTATGGCTACACCTTC.